This entry lists 26 T cell receptor beta chains sequenced from one sample in a study of TIL therapy for anti-PD-1-resistant metastatic lung cancer (dated by TCRdb to the early 2020s). The sample's time point label, decoded: pre-treatment sample, taken before nivolumab and TIL therapy. The immunoSEQ v3 hsTCRB kit was used to amplify TCR beta CDR3 regions from genomic DNA through bias-controlled multiplex PCR. TCRdb carries this immuneACCESS record with in-frame sequences only. Its versions omit some clonotypes, under half of them owing to an unresolved V gene in the studies checked, with the rest unexplained. This sample gives 36,000 or so clones in total; more than 60% of them show up just once. The ten largest account for over 5.5% of the sample. Specimen: blood, collected at baseline. Receptors originate from a person aged 25-79 years with non-small cell lung cancer.

This rearrangement joins TRBV29-1 to TRBJ1-2, with unresolved D. The CDR3 sequence is 11 residues long. Trimming removed 4 bases at V and 3 bases at J, with 6 bases between. The V gene's germline CDR1 is SQVTM and CDR2 ANQGSEA. CDR3 sequence reads: CSVGFDYGYTF. CDR3 in DNA: TGCAGCGTTGGGTTTGACTATGGCTACACCTTC.

This chain joins TRBV18 and TRBJ2-3; D gene ambiguous. V was shortened by 3 bases and J by 4 bases, with 5 bases between the two germline ends. CDR1 and CDR2 from the germline V gene are KGHSH and LQKENI. The CDR3 runs to 12 residues. In nucleotides, the CDR3 is TGTGCCAGCTCACCTATATCAGATACGCAGTATTTT. It encodes CASSPISDTQYF.

This sequence joins TRBV13 and TRBJ2-3; 13 bases line up with TRBD2. After removal of 4 bases from V and 4 bases from J, the junction contained 17 bases not matched to a gene. This CDR3 spans 20 amino acids. Germline CDR1 and CDR2: PRHDT and FYEKMQ (reference sequence). The CDR3 coding sequence is TGTGCCAGCAGCTCCTTTACTTCAGGACTAGCGGGGGCTCGGGCAGATACGCAGTATTTT. This translates into CASSSFTSGLAGARADTQYF.

The CDR3 is CASSRQTVFGANVLTF. DNA for the CDR3: TGTGCCAGCAGTCGTCAAACCGTTTTTGGGGCCAACGTCCTGACTTTC. This sequence joins TRBV5-5 and TRBJ2-6; unclear D gene. The CDR3 spans 16 residues. V was trimmed by 5 bases and J by 3 bases, leaving 15 bases between them. Germline V CDR1 and CDR2: SGHKS, YYEKEE (reference sequence).

The V gene is TRBV10-3, the J gene TRBJ1-3; maybe TRBD1 (6 bases). In germline, CDR1 is ENHRY, CDR2 SYGVKD. This CDR3 contains 17 residues. Trimming removed 0 bases at V and 2 bases at J, with 14 bases between. CDR3 region: CAISESRGAGAGNTIYF. The CDR3 bases are TGTGCCATCAGTGAGTCGCGGGGGGCCGGCGCTGGAAACACCATATATTTT.

This clone was seen more than once but under ten times. The chain couples TRBV5-6 to TRBJ2-7; D unclear. Germline V gene data show CDR1 as SGHDT and CDR2 as YYEEEE. Trimming took 0 bases from V and 0 from J, leaving 7 bases between them. The length of the CDR3 is 14 residues. CDR3 amino acids: CASSLGPSSYEQYF. The DNA for the CDR3 is TGTGCCAGCAGCTTGGGACCGAGCTCCTACGAGCAGTACTTC. The complete variable domain, with remaining parts taken from reference TRBV5-6 and TRBJ2-7, reads DAGVTQSPTHLIKTRGQQVTLRCSPKSGHDTVSWYQQALGQGPQFIFQYYEEEERQRGNFPDRFSGHQFPNYSSELNVNALLLGDSALYLCASSLGPSSYEQYFGPGTRLTVT.

The chain couples TRBV18 to TRBJ1-3; D is undetermined. The germline CDR1 and CDR2 sequences are KGHSH and LQKENI. V lost 3 bases and J 2 bases, leaving 14 bases between the germline ends. The CDR3 has 16 amino acids. The CDR3 coding sequence is TGTGCCAGCTCACCTAGTAACCCGGGGACTGGAAACACCATATATTTT. Amino acid sequence: CASSPSNPGTGNTIYF.

This clone was observed once. V usage is TRBV28 and J usage is TRBJ2-7; possible D gene TRBD1, 7 bases. The germline CDR1 and CDR2 sequences are MDHEN and SYDVKM. This CDR3 comprises 14 residues. V was shortened by 6 bases and J by 2 bases, with 14 bases between the two germline ends. For the CDR3, the DNA is TGTGCCAGCAGGATGGAGGGGGCAACCTACGAGCAGTACTTC. Protein product: CASRMEGATYEQYF.

This clone showed up just a few times. The chain links TRBV4-2 to TRBJ2-1; the match to TRBD2 covers 9 bases. The CDR3 totals 14 residues. V shed 3 bases and J 5 bases; nucleotides not matched to a gene: 2. CDR1 and CDR2 from the germline V gene are LGHNA and YNFKEQ. CDR3: CASSHGLAHNEQFF. In DNA form, the CDR3 reads TGTGCCAGCAGCCATGGACTAGCGCACAATGAGCAGTTCTTC.

A few counts support this clone. J is TRBJ1-5 and V is TRBV4-2; D gene uncertain. Germline-derived CDR1 and CDR2 are LGHNA and YNFKEQ. The CDR3 sequence is 18 residues long. The V and J ends lost 0 bases and 4 bases respectively, with 19 bases between them. CDR3 loop: CASSQDERVGDSNQPQHF. The CDR3 DNA reads as TGTGCCAGCAGCCAAGATGAGAGGGTCGGGGATAGTAATCAGCCCCAGCATTTT.

This sequence joins TRBV27 and TRBJ1-2; D is possibly TRBD1 (5 bases). Germline V lookup: CDR1 MNHEY, CDR2 SMNVEV (reference sequence). This CDR3 contains 14 residues. Between the trimmed V and J ends, which lost 4 bases and 6 bases, there was a span of 15 bases. CDR3 sequence reads: CASSWGRPSDGYTF. The CDR3 nucleotides read TGTGCCAGCAGTTGGGGACGTCCGAGTGATGGCTACACCTTC.

This clone showed up just a few times. The chain uses TRBV10-3 and TRBJ2-1, with a tentative D call TRBD1 (6 bases). Germline V lookup: CDR1 ENHRY, CDR2 SYGVKD. V lost 10 bases and J 3 bases, leaving 13 bases between the germline ends. The CDR3 is 13 amino acids. CDR3 nucleotide sequence: TGTGCCACCAACAGGGACGGCTACAATGAGCAGTTCTTC. Amino acids: CATNRDGYNEQFF.

The J gene is TRBJ1-1, the V gene TRBV6-1, with 8 bases aligning to TRBD1. The CDR3 has 16 amino acids. Per the germline V gene, CDR1 is MNHNS and CDR2 is SASEGT. The V and J ends lost 2 bases and 7 bases, in that order; junction bases with no gene match: 12. CDR3 sequence reads: CASSEMYGRGLDEAFF. The CDR3 nucleotides are TGTGCCAGCAGTGAAATGTACGGCAGGGGGCTGGATGAAGCTTTCTTT.

This clone came up once. The rearrangement joins TRBV27 to TRBJ2-1; D not resolved. V was trimmed by 6 bases and J by 4 bases, leaving 13 bases between them. The germline gives CDR1 MNHEY, CDR2 SMNVEV (reference sequence). CDR3 length equals 14 residues. CDR3 coding DNA: TGTGCCAGCAGCCCTTTGGCGACTTACAATGAGCAGTTCTTC. Its translation is CASSPLATYNEQFF.

The CDR3 nucleotides read TGTGCCAGCAGTTTATCGATTGGGACTAGCGGGAGACGATACGAGCAGTACTTC. Translated: CASSLSIGTSGRRYEQYF. The V gene is TRBV27, the J gene TRBJ2-7; 14 bases line up with TRBD2. The CDR3 sequence is 18 residues long. Germline CDR1 and CDR2: MNHEY and SMNVEV (reference sequence). Unmatched junction bases numbered 8, after V lost 0 bases and J lost 4 bases.

The chain combines TRBV9 with TRBJ2-1; no clear D gene. The CDR3 has 16 amino acids. Germline CDR1 is SGDLS and CDR2 is YYNGEE. The V gene lost 2 bases and the J gene lost 5 bases, with 17 bases spanning the gap. The CDR3 sequence: CASSVTGDWANNEQFF. CDR3 coding DNA: TGTGCCAGCAGCGTGACTGGTGACTGGGCTAACAATGAGCAGTTCTTC.

The rearrangement links TRBV7-6 to TRBJ1-1, with 9 bases matching TRBD1. V gave up 5 bases and J gave up 6 bases; unmatched junction bases: 4. Germline V gene data show CDR1 as SGHVS and CDR2 as FNYEAQ. This CDR3 has 13 amino acids. CDR3 region: CASSLGTGPEAFF. DNA for the CDR3: TGTGCCAGCAGCCTCGGGACAGGGCCTGAAGCTTTCTTT.

The chain joins TRBV5-6 to TRBJ2-1; D unclear. V dropped 1 base and J dropped 7 bases, with 9 bases sitting between them. The CDR3 is made up of 13 amino acids. Per the germline V gene, CDR1 is SGHDT and CDR2 is YYEEEE. The CDR3 sequence is CASSLIMENEQFF. CDR3 DNA sequence: TGTGCCAGCAGCTTGATTATGGAGAATGAGCAGTTCTTC.

This chain links TRBV5-4 with TRBJ1-6, with a possible D match to TRBD1 (5 bases). V was pared by 2 bases and J by 7 bases, with 16 bases between. CDR1 SGHNT and CDR2 YYREEE come from the germline V gene (reference sequence). This CDR3 is 16 amino acids long. CDR3 sequence: CASSLRRGLINSPLHF. Here the CDR3 DNA reads TGTGCCAGCAGCTTACGACGGGGCCTAATCAATTCACCCCTCCACTTT.

The J gene is TRBJ2-3, the V gene TRBV7-9; 10 positions agree with TRBD2. This CDR3 has 15 residues. CDR1 SEHNR and CDR2 FQNEAQ come from the germline V gene (reference sequence). J was trimmed by 5 bases and V by 1 base; bases with no gene match: 3. The CDR3 DNA reads as TGTGCCAGCAGCTTAGTAGCGGGAGGAGTAGATACGCAGTATTTT. Amino acid sequence: CASSLVAGGVDTQYF.

J is TRBJ1-3 and V is TRBV18; 7 bases agree with TRBD1. The CDR3 loop spans 16 amino acids. Germline lookup yields CDR1 KGHSH and CDR2 LQKENI. With 3 bases clipped from V and 0 bases from J, the junction kept 5 bases outside the gene matches. The CDR3 protein is CASSPGQTSSGNTIYF. The DNA for the CDR3 is TGTGCCAGCTCACCGGGACAGACAAGCTCTGGAAACACCATATATTTT.

The rearrangement links TRBV18 to TRBJ2-1, with D perhaps TRBD1 (5 bases). The CDR3 contains 13 residues. The germline V and J ends were trimmed by 1 base and 9 bases, with 10 bases remaining between them. Germline V gene lookup returns CDR1 KGHSH and CDR2 LQKENI. As DNA, the CDR3 is TGTGCCAGCTCACCACAGGACATCCGTGAGCAGTTCTTC. As protein: CASSPQDIREQFF.

A few counts support this clone. The CDR3 coding sequence is TGTGCCAGCAGCCAAGGTAGGGTCGAGGAAAAACTGTTTTTT. Its protein product is CASSQGRVEEKLFF. The rearrangement uses TRBV4-2 and TRBJ1-4; D is ambiguous. Trimming removed 1 base from V and 8 bases from J, with 11 bases in between. Germline lookup yields CDR1 LGHNA and CDR2 YNFKEQ. The CDR3 consists of 14 residues.

The chain is built from TRBV23-1 and TRBJ1-2; D not resolved. TRBV23-1 is given ORF status, its function remaining uncertain. This CDR3 is built from 17 residues. The V end was cut by 1 base, the J end by 4 bases, with 19 bases between. The CDR3: CASSQFRSSYPFYGYTF. In DNA form, the CDR3 reads TGCGCCAGCAGTCAATTTCGCAGCTCCTACCCTTTCTATGGCTACACCTTC.

V usage is TRBV29-1 and J usage is TRBJ2-1; no firm D call. Per the germline V gene, CDR1 is SQVTM and CDR2 is ANQGSEA. The CDR3 is 10 residues long. Trimming removed 6 bases from V and 7 bases from J, with 7 bases in between. For the CDR3, the DNA is TGCAGCGTCCAGAAGAATGAGCAGTTCTTC. It translates to CSVQKNEQFF.

The rearrangement links TRBV18 to TRBJ1-1; D is perhaps TRBD1 (6 bases). V gave up 3 bases and J gave up 2 bases, with 13 bases separating them. In germline, CDR1 is KGHSH, CDR2 LQKENI. The CDR3 covers 15 residues. CDR3 coding DNA: TGTGCCAGCTCACCTGGAATACAGGGAAACACTGAAGCTTTCTTT. Its protein product is CASSPGIQGNTEAFF.